This TCR beta chain emerged from a study of cytomegalovirus exposure and HLA in healthy donors. Findings and caveats of the study: In a later analysis, HLA-associated beta chains showed higher expansion and lower generation probabilities than comparable chains. Investigators reported some 150 TCR beta chains as tied to cytomegalovirus.

The PCR made use of 60 Vbeta and 13 Jbeta primers. This table comes from immunoSEQ multiplex PCR, and its TCRdb copy is limited to in-frame clones, with some not included. The data hold under 200,000 clones, with just under 80% observed a single time. To note about this clone: Its antigen is unknown.

Germline V gene sequence: CDR1 SGHVS, CDR2 FQNEAQ. The J segment lost 4 bases and the V segment lost 3 bases, leaving 6 bases of the junction unmatched. The length of the CDR3 is 16 residues. The chain links TRBV7-8 to TRBJ2-7, with TRBD2 matching over 13 bases. The sample comprised PBMCs. This receptor was identified in a woman aged 25-40 years in good health and CMV-seropositive. CDR3 sequence (DNA): TGTGCCAGCAGCTTCGCCGGACTAGCGGGAGTTTACGAGCAGTACTTC. The encoded protein is CASSFAGLAGVYEQYF.